This TCR beta chain comes out of a study of human T cells and chemical hapten exposure. Time point in this sample: pre-sensitization, week 0. Noted treatment: therapeutic diphenylcyclopropenone sensitization with weekly scalp DPC. In TCRdb, the RACE reads were re-called with MiXCR into one record per CDR3 protein. The sample records roughly 81,000 distinct CDR3 sequences, about 8% being singletons. Study observations and caveats: Correlating positively with patch test score were the PT1 expanded TCR counts. Sensitization with DPC brought no change to TCRs above 1 in 1000 in frequency.

This CDR3 is built from 17 residues. The germline V gene encodes CDR1 MNHEY and CDR2 SMNVEV (reference sequence). V was trimmed by 0 bases and J by 3 bases, leaving 16 bases between them. This clonotype has more than one count but fewer than ten. What it binds is unknown. The sequence derives from a man in his forties or fifties with alopecia areata. Some clones in this sample may be carry-over from other donors' samples. This specimen consisted of whole blood, obtained in connection with sensitization to the hapten diphenylcyclopropenone (DPC). The chain couples TRBV27 to TRBJ2-3; possible D gene TRBD1, 5 bases. CDR3 nucleotides: TGTGCCAGCAGTTTATCTGGGCCCTTGGGGCTGACAGATACGCAGTATTTT. This gives the protein CASSLSGPLGLTDTQYF.